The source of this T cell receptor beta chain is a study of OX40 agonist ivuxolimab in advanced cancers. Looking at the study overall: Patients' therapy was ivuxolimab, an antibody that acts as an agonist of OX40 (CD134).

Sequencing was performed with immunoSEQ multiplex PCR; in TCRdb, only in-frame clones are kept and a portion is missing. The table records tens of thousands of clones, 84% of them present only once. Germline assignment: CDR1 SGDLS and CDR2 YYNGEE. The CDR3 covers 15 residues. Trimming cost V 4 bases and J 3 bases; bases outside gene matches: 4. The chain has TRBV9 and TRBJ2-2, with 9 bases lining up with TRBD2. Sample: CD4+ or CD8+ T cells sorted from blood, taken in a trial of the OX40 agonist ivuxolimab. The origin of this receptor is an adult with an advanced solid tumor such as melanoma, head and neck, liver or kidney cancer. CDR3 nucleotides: TGTGCCAGCAGCCGGACTAGCGAGTACACCGGGGAGCTGTTTTTT. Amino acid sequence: CASSRTSEYTGELFF.